What follows is one TCR beta chain and its context. Per the original methods: Amplified reference gene primers provided the basis for estimating nucleated cell counts. The data were produced by immunoSEQ multiplex PCR, yet TCRdb's version contains in-frame clones alone and is incomplete. D and trimming come from the DNA, and the V and J calls and clone size come from that table. The table records about 200,000 clones, around nine tenths of them present only once. This sample stems from a study of blood T cell repertoires in COVID-19. Study background: The analysed material was cDNA or gDNA that came from T cells, B-cell-depleted T cells, or PBMCs.

Trimming cost V 8 bases and J 5 bases, with 9 bases left between them. Germline V CDR1 and CDR2: MNHEY, SVGAGI. CDR3 length: 12 residues. Sequencing input: peripheral blood. The origin of this receptor is a man in his sixties who had recovered from COVID-19. The chain recombines TRBV6-5 with TRBJ2-2; D gene ambiguous. The CDR3 sequence: CASFRLTGELFF. The CDR3 DNA follows: TGTGCCAGCTTCAGGCTTACCGGGGAGCTGTTTTTT.